A selection of T cell receptor beta chains follows, all from one sample in a study of long-term antiretroviral therapy in people with HIV. Generated by immunoSEQ multiplex PCR, the TCRdb table keeps only in-frame clones and is missing some. The sample holds about 25,000 clones; 81% are singletons and the top ten take 16%. The sample consisted of unsorted PBMCs, taken at the start of antiretroviral therapy, before treatment. The receptor set was obtained from a woman between 18 and 30 years old with HIV. The CDR3 runs from the conserved cysteine through the conserved F or W. Each record gives: J gene, clone size, CDR3 length, D gene, V gene, CDR3 protein, CDR3 DNA. The D gene is left open where the match is weak. Clone size is not always given. Where it is, it says once, few, many or a class for expanded clones.

TRBJ2-1,-,13,-,TRBV28,CASSLFGYNEQFF,TGTGCCAGCAGTTTATTCGGGTACAATGAGCAGTTCTTC
TRBJ2-3,-,14,-,TRBV6-5,CASSVFSEGDTQYF,TGTGCCAGCAGTGTCTTTTCCGAGGGCGATACGCAGTATTTT
TRBJ2-7,-,13,-,TRBV14,CASSQVSEDEQYF,TGTGCCAGCAGCCAAGTGTCCGAGGACGAGCAGTACTTC
TRBJ2-7,medium-sized,15,-,TRBV2,CASSEGWQVTSEQYF,TGTGCCAGCAGTGAAGGTTGGCAGGTGACTTCCGAGCAGTACTTC
TRBJ2-1,-,10,-,TRBV2,CASSHNEQFF,TGTGCCAGCAGCCACAATGAGCAGTTCTTC
TRBJ1-6,once,16,-,TRBV6-6,CASSYQGSSYNSPLHF,TGTGCCAGCAGTTACCAGGGGAGCTCCTATAATTCACCCCTCCACTTT
TRBJ1-4,few,12,-,TRBV7-9,CASRQGTEKLFF,TGTGCCAGCAGACAGGGTACTGAAAAACTGTTTTTT
TRBJ2-6,once,15,-,TRBV7-9,CASSGPLSGANVLTF,TGTGCCAGCTCCGGTCCCCTCTCTGGGGCCAACGTCCTGACTTTC
TRBJ2-1,-,16,TRBD2,TRBV6-4,CASSDSVRGAVHEQFF,TGTGCCAGCAGTGACTCGGTGCGGGGGGCTGTGCATGAGCAGTTCTTC
TRBJ2-1,-,14,TRBD1,TRBV6-5,CASSWDRRNNEQFF,TGTGCCAGCAGTTGGGACAGGAGAAACAATGAGCAGTTCTTC
TRBJ1-4,-,14,-,TRBV28,CASSFGSGNEKLFF,TGTGCCAGCAGTTTCGGTTCAGGAAATGAAAAACTGTTTTTT